Below are 2 T cell receptor beta chains sequenced from a single sample in a study of T cell responses to AZD1222 COVID-19 vaccine (dated by TCRdb to the early 2020s). The library was produced with the immunoSEQ multiplex PCR assay. TCRdb limited this immuneACCESS table to in-frame rearrangements with V and J called. A share of clones is missing; checked studies link under half to unresolved V genes, and the rest is unexplained. Recorded for this sample are approximately 60,000 clones; about 86% of them occurred a single time. The ten biggest clones cover 6.5% to 8.5% of the sample. The meaning of the sample's time point label: about 28 days (+/-7) after the second vaccine dose. The sequencing used peripheral blood, collected 28 days after the second AZD1222 dose. Receptors originate from an adult who received the AZD1222 COVID-19 vaccine.

The V call is TRBV7-2, the J call TRBJ1-2, with 7 bases identical to TRBD1. The CDR3 sequence is 15 residues long. J lost 4 bases, V lost 5 bases, and 10 bases had no gene match. CDR1 is SGHTA, CDR2 FQGNSA, per germline. The CDR3 DNA reads TGTGCCAGCAGCAAGAGGGACAGCCACCCCTATGGCTACACCTTC. Translating it yields CASSKRDSHPYGYTF.

This clone was recorded once. This sequence joins TRBV24-1 and TRBJ2-2; 13 bases agree with TRBD2. V lost 4 bases to trimming and J lost 6 bases; unmatched junction nucleotides: 10. The CDR3 loop spans 18 amino acids. Germline CDR1 KGHDR, CDR2 SFDVKD. This chain's CDR3 is CATSDPGLAGSRAGELFF. The CDR3 DNA is TGTGCCACCAGTGACCCGGGACTAGCGGGATCGAGGGCCGGGGAGCTGTTTTTT.